This TCR beta chain was sequenced for a study of OX40 agonist ivuxolimab in advanced cancers. Study overall: Dosing consisted of intravenous ivuxolimab at 0.01 to 10 mg/kg every 2 weeks. Melanoma, hepatocellular carcinoma, head and neck or renal cell cancer occurred in dose-escalation patients. Study outcomes and limitations: Also present in some nonresponders was a low level of normalized T-cell clonal expansion.

Sequencing used immunoSEQ multiplex PCR; TCRdb keeps in-frame clones, though not all of them. The sample holds 60,000 to 75,000 clones, 88% seen once. Of note for this clone: No antigen is known for it.

The clonotype originates from an adult with an advanced solid tumor such as melanoma, head and neck, liver or kidney cancer. Sequences were derived from CD4+ or CD8+ T cells sorted from blood, sampled in a trial of the OX40 agonist ivuxolimab.

The CDR3 coding sequence is TGCAGCGTTGTTAGTCCCAATAACTACGAGCAGTACTTC. Its protein is CSVVSPNNYEQYF. The V and J genes are TRBV29-1 and TRBJ2-7; D remains ambiguous. The CDR3 covers 13 residues. CDR1 SQVTM and CDR2 ANQGSEA come from the germline V gene. Trimming left V 4 bases short and J 3 bases short, with 13 bases between.